The rows below give T cell receptor beta chains drawn from one sample of a study of cytomegalovirus exposure and HLA in healthy donors. The protocol was immunoSEQ multiplex PCR, while the TCRdb copy is restricted to in-frame clones and leaves out a portion. The sample shows roughly 190,000 clones, roughly 73% of them seen only once. Sequences were obtained from PBMCs. These TCRs come from a female donor in good health and CMV-seronegative. The CDR3 runs from the conserved cysteine through the conserved F or W. D genes are given only for firm matches. The size field is filled for only some rows; it gives once, few, many or a size class.

J | size | length | V | D | DNA | CDR3
TRBJ2-7 | - | 13 | TRBV18 | - | TGTGCCAGCTCAGCGACAGATTTCTACGAGCAGTACTTC | CASSATDFYEQYF
TRBJ1-2 | once | 16 | TRBV5-1 | TRBD1 | TGCGCCAGCAGCTTATATGGACAGGGAACGACCTATGGCTACACCTTC | CASSLYGQGTTYGYTF
TRBJ1-6 | - | 16 | TRBV7-3 | TRBD1 | TGTGCCAGCAGCTTTAACGGGGACAGGGTGAATTCACCCCTCCACTTT | CASSFNGDRVNSPLHF
TRBJ1-2 | - | 14 | TRBV5-4 | - | TGTGCCAGCAGCTTGGCGCGGACAGACTATGGCTACACCTTC | CASSLARTDYGYTF
TRBJ2-1 | once | 13 | TRBV5-4 | - | TGTGCCAGCAGCTTGGGGGCAGACAATGAGCAGTTCTTC | CASSLGADNEQFF
TRBJ1-2 | - | 14 | TRBV2 | TRBD1 | TGTGCCAGCAGGGTACAGGGGGCAGACTATGGCTACACCTTC | CASRVQGADYGYTF
TRBJ1-1 | - | 16 | TRBV19 | - | TGTGCCAGTAGTATTCCAGGGGAGGGCGCGAACACTGAAGCTTTCTTT | CASSIPGEGANTEAFF
TRBJ2-7 | - | 15 | TRBV5-1 | TRBD1 | TGCGCCAGCAGCTTGGGACAGGGGCTCATCTACGAGCAGTACTTC | CASSLGQGLIYEQYF
TRBJ1-2 | - | 15 | TRBV7-9 | - | TGTGCCAGCAGCTTAGCGTGGCAGGTTAACTATGGCTACACCTTC | CASSLAWQVNYGYTF
TRBJ2-5 | - | 15 | TRBV7-3 | TRBD2 | TGTGCCAGCAGCTTAGGGGGAGGGCCTCAAGAGACCCAGTACTTC | CASSLGGGPQETQYF
TRBJ1-2 | - | 14 | TRBV27 | - | TGTGCCAGCAGCCCTGGGACTTCGAACTATGGCTACACCTTC | CASSPGTSNYGYTF
TRBJ1-1 | - | 15 | TRBV5-4 | TRBD1 | TGTGCCAGCAGCCTGGAGACAGGGGGAAGCACTGAAGCTTTCTTT | CASSLETGGSTEAFF
TRBJ2-3 | few | 14 | TRBV29-1 | TRBD2 | TGCAGCGTTTGGGGCGGGGGGGCCAGAGATACGCAGTATTTT | CSVWGGGARDTQYF
TRBJ1-1 | - | 16 | TRBV28 | TRBD1 | TGTGCCAGTCTGAGTCCGGGACAGGTAATTGTTGGAGGAGCTTTCTTT | CASLSPGQVIVGGAFF
TRBJ1-2 | - | 13 | TRBV4-1 | - | TGCGCCAGCAGCCACGGGGTTAACTATGGCTACACCTTC | CASSHGVNYGYTF
TRBJ1-2 | - | 15 | TRBV7-9 | TRBD1 | TGTGCCAGCAGCTTAGAGGGGGACAGGGAGTATGGCTACACCTTC | CASSLEGDREYGYTF
TRBJ2-1 | - | 14 | TRBV7-9 | - | TGTGCCAGCAGCTTAGTGACAGCCTACAATGAGCAGTTCTTC | CASSLVTAYNEQFF
TRBJ2-2 | - | 18 | TRBV7-7 | TRBD2 | TGTGCTAGCAGCTCACCGGGACTAGCGGGAACGAACACCGGGGAGCTGTTTTTT | CASSSPGLAGTNTGELFF
TRBJ1-1 | - | 14 | TRBV6-1 | - | TGTGCCAGCAGTTCCGAGACACGGAACACTGAAGCTTTCTTT | CASSSETRNTEAFF
TRBJ2-2 | once | 15 | TRBV4-3 | - | TGCGCCAGCAGCAGATTTGCTACTGCGGTCGGGGAGCTGTTCTTT | CASSRFATAVGELFF
TRBJ2-7 | - | 12 | TRBV7-3 | - | TGTGCCAGCAGCTTACACAGGCTCGAGCAGTACTTC | CASSLHRLEQYF
TRBJ1-5 | few | 15 | TRBV2 | - | TGTGCCAGCAGTTGGGAACAGGTTAGCAATCAGCCCCAGCATTTT | CASSWEQVSNQPQHF
TRBJ1-4 | - | 16 | TRBV19 | TRBD1 | TGTGCCAGTAAAGTGGACAGGGGGCTTAATAATGAAAAACTGTTTTTT | CASKVDRGLNNEKLFF
TRBJ2-7 | - | 14 | TRBV6-1 | TRBD1 | TGTGCCAGCAGTGAAAGGGACAGCTCCTACGAGCAGTACTTC | CASSERDSSYEQYF
TRBJ2-7 | - | 13 | TRBV7-6 | - | TGTGCCAGCAGCTTAGGGGGCCCCTACGAGCAGTACTTC | CASSLGGPYEQYF
TRBJ1-5 | - | 16 | TRBV18 | - | TGTGCCAGCTCACCTGTAGGCAGGGGTCGCGGTCAGCCCCAGCATTTT | CASSPVGRGRGQPQHF
TRBJ2-7 | - | 14 | TRBV9 | - | TGTGCCAGCAGCGTAGGGGGCGAGGACTACGAGCAGTACTTC | CASSVGGEDYEQYF
TRBJ1-2 | - | 15 | TRBV6-5 | TRBD1 | TGTGCCAGCAGTCACCTCGGGACAGGGGGCGCCGGCTACACCTTC | CASSHLGTGGAGYTF
TRBJ2-7 | - | 14 | TRBV4-1 | - | TGCGCCAGCAGCCAAAACCCAGACAACTACGAGCAGTACTTC | CASSQNPDNYEQYF
TRBJ2-7 | - | 12 | TRBV29-1 | - | TGCAGCGTTGAAGGTCTTACCTACGAGCAGTACTTC | CSVEGLTYEQYF
TRBJ1-2 | few | 14 | TRBV5-5 | TRBD1 | TGTGCCAGCAGCTCAGGGGGATCCGGCTATGGCTACACCTTC | CASSSGGSGYGYTF
TRBJ2-3 | few | 14 | TRBV7-9 | TRBD2 | TGTGCCAGCAGCGCCCGTAGCGGGAGGGATACGCAGTATTTT | CASSARSGRDTQYF
TRBJ2-1 | - | 16 | TRBV4-3 | TRBD2 | TGCGCCAGCAGCCAAGATCTAAGGGACTACTACAATGAGCAGTTCTTC | CASSQDLRDYYNEQFF
TRBJ1-6 | - | 15 | TRBV6-1 | - | TGTGCCAGCAGTGAAGGAGGACTATATAATTCACCCCTCCACTTT | CASSEGGLYNSPLHF
TRBJ2-7 | - | 15 | TRBV7-9 | - | TGTGCCAGCAGCTTTCCCTCGGTCTCGTCCTACGAGCAGTACTTC | CASSFPSVSSYEQYF
TRBJ2-7 | - | 16 | TRBV19 | TRBD2 | TGTGCCAGTAGTCCCAGAGGGAGGGCCCAATCCTACGAGCAGTACTTC | CASSPRGRAQSYEQYF
TRBJ2-2 | - | 13 | TRBV5-1 | - | TGCGCCAGCACTATGGACAGTTACGGGGAGCTGTTTTTT | CASTMDSYGELFF
TRBJ2-7 | - | 13 | TRBV2 | TRBD1 | TGTGCCAGCCTCAAGGGACAGGGCTTCGAGCAGTACTTC | CASLKGQGFEQYF
TRBJ1-2 | few | 15 | TRBV28 | - | TGTGCCAGCAGTTGGGAGGGGGGCGCGGGCGACGGCTACACCTTC | CASSWEGGAGDGYTF
TRBJ1-4 | - | 17 | TRBV19 | TRBD1 | TGTGCCAGTAGTTCTCCGGGACAGGGGGCAACTAATGAAAAACTGTTTTTT | CASSSPGQGATNEKLFF
TRBJ2-7 | once | 15 | TRBV28 | TRBD2 | TGTGCCAGCAGTTTAGGGACTAGCGGGAGTTACGAGCAGTACTTC | CASSLGTSGSYEQYF
TRBJ2-5 | - | 17 | TRBV19 | TRBD2 | TGTGCCAGTAGCCCCCGAAGAGGGTGGGGGGAGGGAGAGACCCAGTACTTC | CASSPRRGWGEGETQYF